This T cell receptor beta chain was captured in a study of shared T cell receptors in the human thymus. Using immunoSEQ multiplex PCR, the repertoire was profiled, and TCRdb retains in-frame clones only, with some absent. Of 500,000 to 750,000 clones in the sample, over 75% were seen once. Trimming cost V 5 bases and J 4 bases, with 15 bases left between them. The germline CDR1 and CDR2 sequences are MNHNS and SASEGT. This CDR3 has 15 amino acids. These data are also associated with another study on human thymus T cells. That report adds: It was healthy Finnish infants having corrective surgery for congenital heart defects who were the donors. The study used thymus tissue resected during corrective heart surgery. V and J genes seemed to be used with bias in thymic and blood repertoires.

This chain links TRBV6-1 with TRBJ2-1, with D hard to call. The specimen was thymocytes. The TCR was taken from a boy under two years old with a congenital heart defect. In DNA form, the CDR3 reads TGTGCCAGCAGTCTGCTACCGTTCCCTTACAATGAGCAGTTCTTC. Its translation is CASSLLPFPYNEQFF.